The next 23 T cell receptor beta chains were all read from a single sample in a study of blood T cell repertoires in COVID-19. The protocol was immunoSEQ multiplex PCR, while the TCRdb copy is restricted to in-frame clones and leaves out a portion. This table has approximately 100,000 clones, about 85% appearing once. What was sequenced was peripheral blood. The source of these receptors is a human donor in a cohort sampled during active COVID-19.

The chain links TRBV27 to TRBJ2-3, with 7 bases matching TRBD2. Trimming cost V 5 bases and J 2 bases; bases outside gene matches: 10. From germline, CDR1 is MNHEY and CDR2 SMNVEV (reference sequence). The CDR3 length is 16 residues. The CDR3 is CASSPLAEPFTDTQYF. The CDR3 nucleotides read TGTGCCAGCAGTCCTCTAGCGGAGCCCTTCACAGATACGCAGTATTTT.

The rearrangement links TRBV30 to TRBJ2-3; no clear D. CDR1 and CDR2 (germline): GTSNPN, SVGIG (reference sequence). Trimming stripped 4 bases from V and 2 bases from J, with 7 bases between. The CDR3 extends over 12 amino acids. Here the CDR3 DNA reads TGTGCCTGGACACTATCCACAGATACGCAGTATTTT. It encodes CAWTLSTDTQYF.

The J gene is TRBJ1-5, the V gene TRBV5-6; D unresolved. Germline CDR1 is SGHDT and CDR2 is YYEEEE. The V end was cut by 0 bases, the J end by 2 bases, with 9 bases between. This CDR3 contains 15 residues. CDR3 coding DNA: TGTGCCAGCAGCTTGGGGCCAAGTCGCAATCAGCCCCAGCATTTT. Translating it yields CASSLGPSRNQPQHF.

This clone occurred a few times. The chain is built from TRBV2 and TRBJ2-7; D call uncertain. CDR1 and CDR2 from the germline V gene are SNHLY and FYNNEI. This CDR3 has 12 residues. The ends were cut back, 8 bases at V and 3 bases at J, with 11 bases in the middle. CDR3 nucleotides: TGTGCCAGCGCCGCCCCTAACTACGAGCAGTACTTC. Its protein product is CASAAPNYEQYF. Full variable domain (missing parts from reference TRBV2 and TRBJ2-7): EPEVTQTPSHQVTQMGQEVILRCVPISNHLYFYWYRQILGQKVEFLVSFYNNEISEKSEIFDDQFSVERPDGSNFTLKIRSTKLEDSAMYFCASAAPNYEQYFGPGTRLTVT.

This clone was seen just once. This chain's CDR3 is CASSYSGQSDQPQHF. The CDR3 DNA sequence: TGTGCCAGCAGTTACTCCGGACAGTCGGATCAGCCCCAGCATTTT. The V and J genes are TRBV6-6 and TRBJ1-5, with TRBD1 as a possible D gene (6 bases). With 0 bases removed from V and 5 bases from J, the gap between germline ends came to 11 bases. CDR1 is MNHNY, CDR2 SVGAGI, per germline (reference sequence). The CDR3 runs to 15 residues.

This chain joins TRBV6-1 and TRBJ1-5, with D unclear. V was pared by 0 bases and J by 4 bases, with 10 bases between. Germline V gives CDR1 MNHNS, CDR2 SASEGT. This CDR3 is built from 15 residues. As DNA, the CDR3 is TGTGCCAGCAGTGAAGCGGCCGGAGGGAATCAGCCCCAGCATTTT. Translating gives CASSEAAGGNQPQHF.

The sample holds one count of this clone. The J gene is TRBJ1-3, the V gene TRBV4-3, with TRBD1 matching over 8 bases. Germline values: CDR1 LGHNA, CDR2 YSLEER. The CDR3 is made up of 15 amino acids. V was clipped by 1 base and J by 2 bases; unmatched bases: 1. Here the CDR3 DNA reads TGCGCCAGCAGCCAAGCGACAGGGGCTGGAAACACCATATATTTT. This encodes CASSQATGAGNTIYF.

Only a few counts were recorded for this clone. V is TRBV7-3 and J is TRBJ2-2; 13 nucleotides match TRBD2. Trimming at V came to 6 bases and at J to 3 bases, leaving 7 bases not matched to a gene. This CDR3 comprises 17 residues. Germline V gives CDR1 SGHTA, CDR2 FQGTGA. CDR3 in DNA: TGTGCCAGCAGACTAGCGGGAGGGCCAAGAGACACCGGGGAGCTGTTTTTT. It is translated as CASRLAGGPRDTGELFF.

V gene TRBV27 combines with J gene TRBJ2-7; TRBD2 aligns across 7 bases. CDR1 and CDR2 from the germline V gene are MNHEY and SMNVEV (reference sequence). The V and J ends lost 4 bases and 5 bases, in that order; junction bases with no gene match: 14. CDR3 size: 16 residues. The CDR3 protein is CASSSGLGVPLNEQYF. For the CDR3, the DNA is TGTGCCAGCAGTTCAGGACTAGGAGTTCCCCTTAACGAGCAGTACTTC.

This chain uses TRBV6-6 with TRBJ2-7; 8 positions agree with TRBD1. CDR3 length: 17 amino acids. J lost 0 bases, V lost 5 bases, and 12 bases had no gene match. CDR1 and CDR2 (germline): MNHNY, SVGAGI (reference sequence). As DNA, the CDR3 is TGTGCCAGCAGTCCCGATTGGGCAGGGGGCGTCTCCTACGAGCAGTACTTC. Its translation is CASSPDWAGGVSYEQYF.

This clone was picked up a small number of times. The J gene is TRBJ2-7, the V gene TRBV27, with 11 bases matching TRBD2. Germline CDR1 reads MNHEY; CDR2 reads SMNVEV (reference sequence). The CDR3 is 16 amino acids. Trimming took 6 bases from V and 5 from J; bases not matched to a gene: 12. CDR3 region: CASSGTSGGGSHEQYF. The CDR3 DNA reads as TGTGCCAGCAGCGGGACTAGCGGAGGAGGGTCCCACGAGCAGTACTTC.

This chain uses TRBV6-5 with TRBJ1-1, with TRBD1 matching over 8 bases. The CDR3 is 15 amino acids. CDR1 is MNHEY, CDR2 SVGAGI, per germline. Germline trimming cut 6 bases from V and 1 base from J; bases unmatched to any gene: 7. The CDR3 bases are TGTGCCAGCAGGCCCCAGGGGGCGAGGAACACTGAAGCTTTCTTT. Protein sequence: CASRPQGARNTEAFF.

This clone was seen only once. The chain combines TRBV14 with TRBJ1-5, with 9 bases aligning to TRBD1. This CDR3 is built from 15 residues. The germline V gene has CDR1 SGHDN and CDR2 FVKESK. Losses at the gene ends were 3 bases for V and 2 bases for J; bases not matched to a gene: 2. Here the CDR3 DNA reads TGTGCCAGCAGCCATAGGACAGGGGGCAATCAGCCCCAGCATTTT. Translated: CASSHRTGGNQPQHF. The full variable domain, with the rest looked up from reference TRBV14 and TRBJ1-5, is EAGVTQFPSHSVIEKGQTVTLRCDPISGHDNLYWYRRVMGKEIKFLLHFVKESKQDESGMPNNRFLAERTGGTYSTLKVQPAELEDSGVYFCASSHRTGGNQPQHFGDGTRLSIL.

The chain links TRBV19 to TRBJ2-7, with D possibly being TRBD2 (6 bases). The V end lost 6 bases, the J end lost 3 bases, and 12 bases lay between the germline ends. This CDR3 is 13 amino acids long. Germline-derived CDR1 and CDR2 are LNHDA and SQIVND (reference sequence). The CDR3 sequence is CASSLRDDYEQYF. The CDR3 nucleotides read TGTGCCAGTAGCTTGCGGGACGACTACGAGCAGTACTTC. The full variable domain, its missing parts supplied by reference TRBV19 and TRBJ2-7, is DGGITQSPKYLFRKEGQNVTLSCEQNLNHDAMYWYRQDPGQGLRLIYYSQIVNDFQKGDIAEGYSVSREKKESFPLTVTSAQKNPTAFYLCASSLRDDYEQYFGPGTRLTVT.

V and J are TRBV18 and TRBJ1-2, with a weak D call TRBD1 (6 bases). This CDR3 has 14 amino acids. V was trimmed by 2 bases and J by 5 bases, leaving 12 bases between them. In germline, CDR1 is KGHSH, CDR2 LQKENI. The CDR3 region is CASSPEGGWYGYTF. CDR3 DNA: TGTGCCAGCTCACCAGAAGGGGGTTGGTATGGCTACACCTTC.

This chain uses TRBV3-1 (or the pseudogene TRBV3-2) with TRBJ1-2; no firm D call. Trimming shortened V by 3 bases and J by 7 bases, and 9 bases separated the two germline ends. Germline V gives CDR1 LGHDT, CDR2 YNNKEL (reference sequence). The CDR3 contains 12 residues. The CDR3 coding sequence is TGTGCCAGCAGCCAGTGGCTCGCTGGCTACACCTTC. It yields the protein CASSQWLAGYTF.

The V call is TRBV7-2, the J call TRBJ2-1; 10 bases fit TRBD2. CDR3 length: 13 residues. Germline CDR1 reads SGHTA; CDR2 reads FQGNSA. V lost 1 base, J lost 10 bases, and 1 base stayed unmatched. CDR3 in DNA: TGTGCCAGCAGCTTAGAGGGACTAGCGGAGCAGTTCTTC. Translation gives CASSLEGLAEQFF.

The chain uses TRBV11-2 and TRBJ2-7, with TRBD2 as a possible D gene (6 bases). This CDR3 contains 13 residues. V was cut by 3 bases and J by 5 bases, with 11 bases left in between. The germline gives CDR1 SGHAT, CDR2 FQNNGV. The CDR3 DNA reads TGTGCCAGCAGCTTCATATCGGGGGACGAGCAGTACTTC. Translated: CASSFISGDEQYF.

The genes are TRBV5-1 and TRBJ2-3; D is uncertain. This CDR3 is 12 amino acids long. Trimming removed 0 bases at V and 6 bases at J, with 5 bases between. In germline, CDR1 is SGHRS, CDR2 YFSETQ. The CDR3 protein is CASSLARDTQYF. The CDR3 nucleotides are TGCGCCAGCAGCTTGGCCCGGGATACGCAGTATTTT.

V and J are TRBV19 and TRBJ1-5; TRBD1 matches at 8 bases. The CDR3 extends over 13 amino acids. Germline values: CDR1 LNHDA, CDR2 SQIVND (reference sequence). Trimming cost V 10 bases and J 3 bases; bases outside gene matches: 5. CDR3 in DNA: TGTGCCACCGGACAGGGTCCCAATCAGCCCCAGCATTTT. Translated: CATGQGPNQPQHF.

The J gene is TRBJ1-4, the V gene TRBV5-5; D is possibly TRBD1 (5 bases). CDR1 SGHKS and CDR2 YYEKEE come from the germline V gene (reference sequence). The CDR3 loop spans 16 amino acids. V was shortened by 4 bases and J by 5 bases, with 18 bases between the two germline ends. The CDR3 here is CASSAGPGGGNEKLFF. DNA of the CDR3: TGTGCCAGCAGCGCCGGGCCCGGGGGAGGGAATGAAAAACTGTTTTTT.

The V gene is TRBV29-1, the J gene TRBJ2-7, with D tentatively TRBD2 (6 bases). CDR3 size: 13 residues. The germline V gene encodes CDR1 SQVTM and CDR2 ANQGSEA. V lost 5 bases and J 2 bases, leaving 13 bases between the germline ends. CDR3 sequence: CSVFGGSAYEQYF. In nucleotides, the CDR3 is TGCAGCGTTTTCGGGGGTTCAGCCTACGAGCAGTACTTC.

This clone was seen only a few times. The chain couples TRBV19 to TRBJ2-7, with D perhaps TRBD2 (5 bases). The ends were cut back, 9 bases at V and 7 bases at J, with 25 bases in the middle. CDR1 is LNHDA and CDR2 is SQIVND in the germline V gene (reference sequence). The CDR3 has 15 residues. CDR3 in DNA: TGTGCCAGCCTAGCAGACCAAGGAGTGTGGAGAGAGCAGTACTTC. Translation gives CASLADQGVWREQYF.